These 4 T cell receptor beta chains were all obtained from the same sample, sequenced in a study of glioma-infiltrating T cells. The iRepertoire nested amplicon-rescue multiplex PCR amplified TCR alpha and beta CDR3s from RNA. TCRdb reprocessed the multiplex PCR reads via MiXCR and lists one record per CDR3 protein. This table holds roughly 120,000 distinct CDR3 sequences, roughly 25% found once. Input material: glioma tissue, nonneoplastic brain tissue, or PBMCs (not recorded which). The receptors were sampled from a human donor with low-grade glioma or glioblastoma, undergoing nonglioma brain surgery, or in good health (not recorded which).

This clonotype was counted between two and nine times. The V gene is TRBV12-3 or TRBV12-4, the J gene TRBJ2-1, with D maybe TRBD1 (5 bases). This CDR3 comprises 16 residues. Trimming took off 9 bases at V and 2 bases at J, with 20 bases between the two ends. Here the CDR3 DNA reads TGTGCCAGTGGTTTGGGCAGGGTTGTGACCTACAATGAGCAGTTCTTC. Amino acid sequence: CASGLGRVVTYNEQFF.

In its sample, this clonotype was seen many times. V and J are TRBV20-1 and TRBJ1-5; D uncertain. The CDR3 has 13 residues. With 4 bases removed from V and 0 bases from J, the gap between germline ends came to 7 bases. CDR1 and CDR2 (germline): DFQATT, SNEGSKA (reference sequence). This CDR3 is CSATQDSNQPQHF. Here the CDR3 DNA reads TGCAGTGCTACGCAGGATAGCAATCAGCCCCAGCATTTT.

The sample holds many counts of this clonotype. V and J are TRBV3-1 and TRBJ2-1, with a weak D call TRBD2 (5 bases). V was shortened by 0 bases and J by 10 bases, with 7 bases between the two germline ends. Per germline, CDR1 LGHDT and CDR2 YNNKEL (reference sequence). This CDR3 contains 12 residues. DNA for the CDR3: TGTGCCAGCAGCCAAGACGCGGGCGAGCAGTTCTTC. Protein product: CASSQDAGEQFF.

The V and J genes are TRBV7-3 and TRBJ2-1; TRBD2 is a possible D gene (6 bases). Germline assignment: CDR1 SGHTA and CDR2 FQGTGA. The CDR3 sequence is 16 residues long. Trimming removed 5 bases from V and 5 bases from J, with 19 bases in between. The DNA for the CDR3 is TGTGCCAGCAGCCCATTTGGGGCGGGGTTTAACAATGAGCAGTTCTTC. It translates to CASSPFGAGFNNEQFF.